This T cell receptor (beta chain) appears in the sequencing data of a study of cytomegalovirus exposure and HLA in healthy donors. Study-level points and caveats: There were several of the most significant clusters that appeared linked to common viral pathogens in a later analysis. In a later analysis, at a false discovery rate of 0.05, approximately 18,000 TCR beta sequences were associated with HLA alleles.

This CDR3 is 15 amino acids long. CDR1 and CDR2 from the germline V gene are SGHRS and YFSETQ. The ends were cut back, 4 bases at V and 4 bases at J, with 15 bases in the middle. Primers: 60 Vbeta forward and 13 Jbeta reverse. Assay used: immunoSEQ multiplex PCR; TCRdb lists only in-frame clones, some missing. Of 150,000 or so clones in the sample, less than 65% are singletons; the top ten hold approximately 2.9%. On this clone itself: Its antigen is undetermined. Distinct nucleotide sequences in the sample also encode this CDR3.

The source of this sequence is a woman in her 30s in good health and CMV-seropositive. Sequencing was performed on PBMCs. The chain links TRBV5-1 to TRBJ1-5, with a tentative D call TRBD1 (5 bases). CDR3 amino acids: CASSQTGGGNQPQHF. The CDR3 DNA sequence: TGCGCCAGCAGCCAAACGGGGGGTGGTAATCAGCCCCAGCATTTT.